This is a list of T cell receptor beta chains from one sample in a study of response to subunit inactivated influenza vaccine. TCRdb re-called the RT-PCR reads through MiXCR, storing one row per CDR3 protein. The sample lists about 500,000 distinct CDR3 sequences, 16% seen once, with over 2.5% in the top ten. The sequenced sample was CD4+ T cells sorted from PBMCs, obtained around 2 years after vaccination. Source of these receptors: a man in his fifties or sixties who received an inactivated influenza vaccine. Each CDR3 is given with its conserved first and last residue. Fields, in order: V gene, clone size, J gene, D gene, CDR3 DNA, CDR3 protein. D genes are given only for firm matches. Only some rows state a clone size, as once, few, many or a class for expanded clones.

>TRBV5-1|-|TRBJ2-5|-
TGCGCCAGCAGCTTGGCCTGGGGGCAAGAGACCCAGTACTTC
CASSLAWGQETQYF
>TRBV2|-|TRBJ2-1|TRBD2
TGTGCCTCCCTTGCCAGCGGGGGCTGGTATGAGCAGTTCTTC
CASLASGGWYEQFF
>TRBV10-3|few|TRBJ2-3|-
TGTGCCATCAGTGAGTCCGGGCTCAATACGCAGTATTTT
CAISESGLNTQYF
>TRBV12-3/TRBV12-4|few|TRBJ2-3|-
TGTGCCAGCAGTAGACTAGTGGATACGCAGTATTTT
CASSRLVDTQYF
>TRBV3-1|-|TRBJ2-1|TRBD1
TGTGCCTGCAGCCAACCTGGGACAGGGAAGGGTCGCAATGAGCAGTTCTTC
CACSQPGTGKGRNEQFF
>TRBV7-9|-|TRBJ2-7|TRBD1
TGTGCCAGCAGCCCAAGTTGGGCAGGGGGTTACGAGCAGTACTTC
CASSPSWAGGYEQYF
>TRBV20-1|few|TRBJ2-1|TRBD2
TGCAGTGCAGCTAGGGTAGCGGGGGGGGACAATGAGCAGTTCTTC
CSAARVAGGDNEQFF
>TRBV6-2/TRBV6-3|few|TRBJ1-5|-
TGTGCCAGCAGCAACCCGGGGTCCGGAAATCAGCCCCAGCATTTT
CASSNPGSGNQPQHF
>TRBV2|few|TRBJ1-3|TRBD1
TGTGCCAGCAGTGACGACAGGGGTTACGGAAACACCATATATTTT
CASSDDRGYGNTIYF
>TRBV5-1|few|TRBJ1-3|-
TGCGCCAGCAGCCAAAAGTCCAGGGACTCTGGAAACACCATATATTTT
CASSQKSRDSGNTIYF
>TRBV7-9|-|TRBJ1-2|-
TGTGCCACCCAAGCTTGGGGGGGAAATGGCTACACCTTC
CATQAWGGNGYTF
>TRBV7-2|-|TRBJ1-1|-
TGTGCCAGCAGCCAGAATTCAGGCGGTTCTGAAGCTTTCTTT
CASSQNSGGSEAFF
>TRBV5-1|few|TRBJ1-2|TRBD1
TGCGCCAGCAGCGCAGGGACAGCCCAGCCGGGGGATGGCTACACCTTC
CASSAGTAQPGDGYTF
>TRBV29-1|-|TRBJ2-3|TRBD2
TGCAGCGTAACGACGGGGGGGAACACAGGTACGCAGTATTTT
CSVTTGGNTGTQYF
>TRBV21-1|few|TRBJ1-2|-
TGTGCCAGCAGTATCAAGCAGGGAGGAGATGGCTACACCTTC
CASSIKQGGDGYTF
>TRBV7-2|-|TRBJ2-1|TRBD2
TGTGCCAGCAGCTTGGGGGGACTAGCGAGAAATGAGCAGTTCTTC
CASSLGGLARNEQFF
>TRBV10-3|-|TRBJ2-5|-
TGTGCCATCAGTGGGCACAAAACCCTCCAAGAGACCCAGTACTTC
CAISGHKTLQETQYF
>TRBV3-1|-|TRBJ2-5|TRBD2
TGTGCCAGCAGCCGTATGGGTAGCGGGCAGGAGACCCAGTACTTC
CASSRMGSGQETQYF
>TRBV3-1|few|TRBJ1-1|-
TGTGCCAGCAGCCACAGGGACCGGGGCACTGAAGCTTTCTTT
CASSHRDRGTEAFF
>TRBV28|few|TRBJ1-2|-
TGTGCCAGCAGGCAACGGGACGGGCCCAACTATGGCTACACCTTC
CASRQRDGPNYGYTF
>TRBV5-6|once|TRBJ2-1|TRBD2
TGTGCCAGCAGCTTTACCGGGGGGGCTTGGGAGCAGTTCTTC
CASSFTGGAWEQFF
>TRBV5-1|-|TRBJ2-7|-
TGCGCCAGCAGCTTGTTAACAGCTTCCTACGAGCAGTACTTC
CASSLLTASYEQYF
>TRBV2|-|TRBJ2-3|TRBD1
TGTGCCGGAAGAAGGGACAGGGGAAGTGCAGATACGCAGTATTTT
CAGRRDRGSADTQYF
>TRBV3-1|-|TRBJ1-6|TRBD1
TGTGCCAGCAGCCCGGGGACAGGGGGAGGATCCTATAATTCACCCCTCCACTTT
CASSPGTGGGSYNSPLHF
>TRBV7-2|-|TRBJ2-7|TRBD2
TGTGCCAGCAGCAGCGTGCGTCTAGCGGGTGCCCTTGGGCAGTACTTC
CASSSVRLAGALGQYF
>TRBV5-1|few|TRBJ1-1|-
TGCGCCAGCACCCCCATGGGCCGGACCAACACTGAAGCTTTCTTT
CASTPMGRTNTEAFF
>TRBV12-3/TRBV12-4|few|TRBJ2-7|TRBD2
TGTGCCAGCAGTCCCACAACACTAGCGACCTCTGGGGAGCAGTACTTC
CASSPTTLATSGEQYF
>TRBV5-5|-|TRBJ1-2|-
TGTGCCAGCAGCACGGGACCGGTAAACTATGGCTACACCTTC
CASSTGPVNYGYTF
>TRBV6-5|-|TRBJ2-3|-
TGTGCCAGCAGTTTCAGGAGAAGCACAGATACGCAGTATTTT
CASSFRRSTDTQYF
>TRBV20-1|-|TRBJ1-1|-
TGCAGTGTAGGCCCCGGGGGGAAGGGAGCTTTCTTT
CSVGPGGKGAFF
>TRBV11-2|many|TRBJ2-7|-
TGTGCCAGCAGCTTAATGGCGGAGCAGTACTTC
CASSLMAEQYF
>TRBV7-9|-|TRBJ2-1|TRBD1
TGTGCCAGCAGCTTGAGGGACAGGGTCCATGAGCAGTTCTTC
CASSLRDRVHEQFF
>TRBV7-2|once|TRBJ1-1|-
TGTGCCAGCAGCGTTGACCGACTAATGAACACTGAAGCTTTCTTT
CASSVDRLMNTEAFF
>TRBV20-1|few|TRBJ2-3|TRBD2
TGCAGTGCTAGGGGACTAGCGGAAAGCACAGATACGCAGTATTTT
CSARGLAESTDTQYF
>TRBV20-1|-|TRBJ2-4|-
TGCAGTGCTGGCGACTTCTTAGCCAAAAACATTCAGTACTTC
CSAGDFLAKNIQYF
>TRBV28|-|TRBJ2-3|-
TGTGCCAGCGGGGGATGGGCGGGAAACACAGATACGCAGTATTTT
CASGGWAGNTDTQYF
>TRBV30|-|TRBJ1-2|-
TGTGCCTGGAATGGAATTGGGGGCGCGGTCGGCTACACCTTC
CAWNGIGGAVGYTF
>TRBV11-1|-|TRBJ2-1|-
TGTGCCAGCAGCTTAGTAAGGACAGTGGGGAGCTCCTACAATGAGCAGTTCTTC
CASSLVRTVGSSYNEQFF
>TRBV11-2|-|TRBJ2-7|-
TGTGCCAGCAGCTTAGATGCGGGACAGTTTTACGAGCAGTACTTC
CASSLDAGQFYEQYF
>TRBV7-2|-|TRBJ1-6|TRBD1
TGTGCCAGCAGCTCCTCAGGGACAGGGAATAATTCACCCCTCCACTTT
CASSSSGTGNNSPLHF
>TRBV6-1|-|TRBJ2-3|-
TGTGCCAGCAGCCCTGCGAGTCCCACAGATACGCAGTATTTT
CASSPASPTDTQYF
>TRBV4-2|many|TRBJ1-1|TRBD1
TGTGCCAGCAGCCAAGAGGAGGGGGCAAGGAACACTGAAGCTTTCTTT
CASSQEEGARNTEAFF
>TRBV11-2|few|TRBJ2-1|TRBD2
TGTGCCAGCAGCTTAGGACTAGCGGGAGGGCGGTATGACAATGAGCAGTTCTTC
CASSLGLAGGRYDNEQFF
>TRBV20-1|-|TRBJ1-6|-
TGCAGTGCTAGAAGGCAGGGCATTGAAAATTCACCCCTCCACTTT
CSARRQGIENSPLHF
>TRBV9|-|TRBJ2-2|-
TGTGCCAGCAGCGTAGTCGAGGGGACCCGGCTGTTTTTT
CASSVVEGTRLFF
>TRBV27|-|TRBJ2-7|-
TGTGCCAGCAGTTTGGTAGCGAGACCTTCCTACGAGCAGTACTTC
CASSLVARPSYEQYF
>TRBV30|few|TRBJ1-3|-
TGTGCCTGGAGTGTTTCTGTAAAGGACACCATATATTTT
CAWSVSVKDTIYF
>TRBV7-2|few|TRBJ2-5|TRBD2
TGTGCCAGCAGCTTAGGTGGGACTAGCGGGATAGAGACCCAGTACTTC
CASSLGGTSGIETQYF
>TRBV4-3|-|TRBJ1-2|-
TGCGCCAGCAGCCAAGAGAGCCGTAACTATGGCTACACCTTC
CASSQESRNYGYTF
>TRBV6-1|few|TRBJ2-1|-
TGTGCCAGCAGCAAAGGACCCAATTCCTACAATGAGCAGTTCTTC
CASSKGPNSYNEQFF
>TRBV29-1|few|TRBJ2-2|-
TGCAGCGTCGCCCCTTTTTCGGGGGCGGGCGGGGAGCTGTTTTTT
CSVAPFSGAGGELFF
>TRBV20-1|-|TRBJ2-4|TRBD1
TGCAGTGCTGGGGGACAGCGGACCAAGTCCCAGTACTTC
CSAGGQRTKSQYF
>TRBV6-2/TRBV6-3|few|TRBJ2-7|-
TGTGCCAGCAGTTACATTCTAGGCAGAGAACTTTACGAGCAGTACTTC
CASSYILGRELYEQYF
>TRBV2|-|TRBJ2-3|-
TGTGCCAGCAGTGTTGGTGGATTCACAGATACGCAGTATTTT
CASSVGGFTDTQYF
>TRBV20-1|few|TRBJ2-1|TRBD2
TGCAGTGCTAGCCAGCGGGGACGCACGAATGAGCAGTTCTTC
CSASQRGRTNEQFF